This T cell receptor beta chain emerged from a study of CD8 T cells in ankylosing spondylitis. Study results and limitations: Ankylosing spondylitis blood seemed to carry a telltale TCR beta motif made of several highly homologous variants. CD8+ disease-linked clones were present at relatively low frequencies in blood. Some of the motif variants had earlier been found in reactive arthritis patients' fluid and blood.

A quantitative 5'-RACE method, one with molecular barcodes, was used to make TCR beta libraries. Each CDR3 protein is one row after TCRdb ran MiXCR on the 5' RACE reads. The top ten hold under 8.5% of the sample, which has roughly 260,000 distinct CDR3 sequences, approximately 20% seen once. The CDR3 is made up of 16 amino acids. Germline values: CDR1 SEHNR, CDR2 FQNEAQ (reference sequence). V dropped 2 bases and J dropped 3 bases, with 13 bases sitting between them. This clonotype appeared a few times. The target antigen is unknown. The J gene is TRBJ2-2, the V gene TRBV7-9; D is possibly TRBD2 (6 bases). Sequences were obtained from blood, either unsorted or a sorted T cell fraction (not recorded which). This sequence originates from a male donor with ankylosing spondylitis or in good health (not recorded which). CDR3 coding DNA: TGTGCCAGCAGCTTAAGGAGGGTTCGCGACACCGGGGAGCTGTTTTTT. This translates into CASSLRRVRDTGELFF. Supplemented by reference TRBV7-9 and TRBJ2-2, the full variable domain reads DTGVSQNPRHKITKRGQNVTFRCDPISEHNRLYWYRQTLGQGPEFLTYFQNEAQLEKSRLLSDRFSAERPKGSFSTLEIQRTEQGDSAMYLCASSLRRVRDTGELFFGEGSRLTVL.